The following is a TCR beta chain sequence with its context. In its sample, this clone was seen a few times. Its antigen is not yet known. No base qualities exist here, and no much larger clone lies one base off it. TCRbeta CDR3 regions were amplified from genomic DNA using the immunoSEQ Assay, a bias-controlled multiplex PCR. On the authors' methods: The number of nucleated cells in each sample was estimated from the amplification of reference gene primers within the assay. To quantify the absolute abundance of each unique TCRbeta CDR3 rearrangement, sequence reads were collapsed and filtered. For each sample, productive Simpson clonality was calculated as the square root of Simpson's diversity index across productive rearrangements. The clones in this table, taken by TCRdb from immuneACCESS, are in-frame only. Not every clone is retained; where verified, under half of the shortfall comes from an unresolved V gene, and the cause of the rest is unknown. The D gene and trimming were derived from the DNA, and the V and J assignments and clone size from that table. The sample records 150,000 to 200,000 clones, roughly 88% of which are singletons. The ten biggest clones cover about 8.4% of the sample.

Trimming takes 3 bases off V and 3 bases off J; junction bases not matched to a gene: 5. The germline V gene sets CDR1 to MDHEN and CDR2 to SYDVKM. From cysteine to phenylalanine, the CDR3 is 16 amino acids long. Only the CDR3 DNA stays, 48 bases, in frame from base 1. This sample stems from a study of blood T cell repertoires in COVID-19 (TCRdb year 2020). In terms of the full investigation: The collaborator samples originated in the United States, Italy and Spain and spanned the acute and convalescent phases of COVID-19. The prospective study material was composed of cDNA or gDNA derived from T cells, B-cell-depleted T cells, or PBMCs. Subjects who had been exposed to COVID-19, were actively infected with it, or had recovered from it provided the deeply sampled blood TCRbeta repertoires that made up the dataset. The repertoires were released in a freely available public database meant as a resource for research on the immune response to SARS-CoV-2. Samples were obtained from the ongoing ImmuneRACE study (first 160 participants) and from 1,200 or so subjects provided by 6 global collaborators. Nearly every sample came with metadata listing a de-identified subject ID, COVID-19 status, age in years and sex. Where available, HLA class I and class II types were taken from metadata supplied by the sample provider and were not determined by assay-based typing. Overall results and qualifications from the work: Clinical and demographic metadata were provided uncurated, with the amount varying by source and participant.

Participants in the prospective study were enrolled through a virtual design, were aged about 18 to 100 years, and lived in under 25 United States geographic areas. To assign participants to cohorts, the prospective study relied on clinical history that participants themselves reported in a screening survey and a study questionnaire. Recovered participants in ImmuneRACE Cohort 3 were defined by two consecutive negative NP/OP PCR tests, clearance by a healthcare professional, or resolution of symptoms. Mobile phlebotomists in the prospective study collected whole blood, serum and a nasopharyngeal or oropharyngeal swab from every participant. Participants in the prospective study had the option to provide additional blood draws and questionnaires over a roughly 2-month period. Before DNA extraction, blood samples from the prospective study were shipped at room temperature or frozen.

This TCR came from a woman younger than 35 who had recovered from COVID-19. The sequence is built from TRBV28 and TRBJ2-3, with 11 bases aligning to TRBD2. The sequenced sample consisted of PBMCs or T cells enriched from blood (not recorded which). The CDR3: CASSFFSGGATDTQYF. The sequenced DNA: TGTGCCAGCAGTTTTTTTAGCGGGGGGGCAACAGATACGCAGTATTTT. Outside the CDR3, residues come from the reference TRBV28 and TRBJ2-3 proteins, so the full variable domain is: DVKVTQSSRYLVKRTGEKVFLECVQDMDHENMFWYRQDPGLGLRLIYFSYDVKMKEKGDIPEGYSVSREKKERFSLILESASTNQTSMYLCASSFFSGGATDTQYFGPGTRLTVL.